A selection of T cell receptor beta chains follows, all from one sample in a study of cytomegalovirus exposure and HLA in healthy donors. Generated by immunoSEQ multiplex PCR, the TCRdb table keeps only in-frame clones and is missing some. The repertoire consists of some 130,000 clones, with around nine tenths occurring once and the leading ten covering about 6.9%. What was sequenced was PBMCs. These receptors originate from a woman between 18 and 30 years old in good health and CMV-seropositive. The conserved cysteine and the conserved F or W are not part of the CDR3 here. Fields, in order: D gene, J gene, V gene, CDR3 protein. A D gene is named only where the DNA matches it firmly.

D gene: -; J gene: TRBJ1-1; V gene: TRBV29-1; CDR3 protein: SFSVRVVGTEAF
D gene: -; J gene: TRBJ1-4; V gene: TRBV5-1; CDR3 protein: ASTGQGREKLF
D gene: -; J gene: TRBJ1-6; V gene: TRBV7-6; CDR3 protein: ASSFSQQAYNSPLH
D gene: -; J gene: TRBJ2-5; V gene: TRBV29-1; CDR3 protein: SVDVGGQETQY
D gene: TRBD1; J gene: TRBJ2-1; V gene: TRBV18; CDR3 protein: ASTPMMTGIGNEQF
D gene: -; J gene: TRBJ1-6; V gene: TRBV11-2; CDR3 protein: ASSLRQVGAPLH
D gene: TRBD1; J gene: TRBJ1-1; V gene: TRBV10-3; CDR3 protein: AISPRGQGITESF
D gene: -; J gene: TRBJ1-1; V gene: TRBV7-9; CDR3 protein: ASTKPENTEAF
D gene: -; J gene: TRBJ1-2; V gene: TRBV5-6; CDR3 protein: ASSLGDSDYGYT
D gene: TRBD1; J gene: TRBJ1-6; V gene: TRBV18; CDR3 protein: ASSRTGDSYNSPLH
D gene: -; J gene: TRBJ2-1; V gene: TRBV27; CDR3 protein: ASSLVNREGEQF
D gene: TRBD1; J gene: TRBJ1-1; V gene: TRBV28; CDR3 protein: ASTRGRTEAF
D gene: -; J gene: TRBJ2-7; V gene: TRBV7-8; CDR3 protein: ASSPPGSSQY
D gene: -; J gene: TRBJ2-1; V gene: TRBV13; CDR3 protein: ASSLYRVNEQF
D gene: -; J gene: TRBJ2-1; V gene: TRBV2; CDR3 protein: ASSVRGGEQF
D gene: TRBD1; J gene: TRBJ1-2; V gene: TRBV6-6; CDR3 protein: ASSGTATNYGYT
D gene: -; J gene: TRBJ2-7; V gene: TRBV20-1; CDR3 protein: SAKGRGEQY
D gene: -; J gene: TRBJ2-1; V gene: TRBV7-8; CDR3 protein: ASSPTRTYNEQF
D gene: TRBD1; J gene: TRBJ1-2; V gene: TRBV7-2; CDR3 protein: ASSRAGTGYSKT
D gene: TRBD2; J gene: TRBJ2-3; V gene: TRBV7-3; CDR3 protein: ASSPRGGGESDTQY
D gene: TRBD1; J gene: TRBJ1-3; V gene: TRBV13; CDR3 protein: ASSYRTGPSSGNTIY
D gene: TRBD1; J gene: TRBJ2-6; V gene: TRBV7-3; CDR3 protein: ASSSLADRGRGGANVLT
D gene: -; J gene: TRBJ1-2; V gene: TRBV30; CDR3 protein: AWKVGGADGYT
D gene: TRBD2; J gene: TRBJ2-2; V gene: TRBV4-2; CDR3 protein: ASSQDLAGETGELF
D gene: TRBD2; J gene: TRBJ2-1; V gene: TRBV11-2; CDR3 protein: ASSSTGLAGLNEQF
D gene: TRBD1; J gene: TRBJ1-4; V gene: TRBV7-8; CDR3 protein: ASSPRQGNEKLF
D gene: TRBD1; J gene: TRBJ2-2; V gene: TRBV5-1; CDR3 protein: ASSELPGQGTGELF
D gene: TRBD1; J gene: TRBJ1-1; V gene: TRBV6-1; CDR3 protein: ASTMGQVVTEAF
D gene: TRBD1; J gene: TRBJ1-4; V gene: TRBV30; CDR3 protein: AWVGQPNEKLF
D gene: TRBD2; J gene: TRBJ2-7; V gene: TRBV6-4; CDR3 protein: ASSGLAGAEQY
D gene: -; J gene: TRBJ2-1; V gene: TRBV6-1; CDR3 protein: ASSEAWSSYNEQF
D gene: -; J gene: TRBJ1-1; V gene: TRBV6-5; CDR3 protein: ASSYLQGTEAF
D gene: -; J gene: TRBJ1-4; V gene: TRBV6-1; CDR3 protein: ATPGGTATNEKLF
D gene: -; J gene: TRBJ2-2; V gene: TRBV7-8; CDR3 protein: ASSLAVGGTGELF
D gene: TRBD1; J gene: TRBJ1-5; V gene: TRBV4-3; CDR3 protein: ASSQLRQGGQPQH
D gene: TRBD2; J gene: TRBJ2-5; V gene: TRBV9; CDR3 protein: ASTRRGTSEETQY
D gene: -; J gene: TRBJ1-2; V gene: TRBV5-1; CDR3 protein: ASRGPGTNYGYT
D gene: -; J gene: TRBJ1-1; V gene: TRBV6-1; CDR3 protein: ASSRTGYTEAF
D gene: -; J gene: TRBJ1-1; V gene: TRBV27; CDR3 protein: ASSFDLRNTEAF
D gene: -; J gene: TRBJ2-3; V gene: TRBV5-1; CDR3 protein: ASSYGPGGGTDTQY
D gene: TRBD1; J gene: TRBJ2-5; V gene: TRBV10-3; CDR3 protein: AISEGTGQETQY
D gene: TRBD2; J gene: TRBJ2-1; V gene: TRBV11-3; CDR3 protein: ASSLSGGAGNEQF
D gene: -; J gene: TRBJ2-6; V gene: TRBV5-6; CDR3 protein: ASSRLQGSGANVLT
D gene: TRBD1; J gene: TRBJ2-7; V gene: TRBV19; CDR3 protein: ASSTTGEGHEQY
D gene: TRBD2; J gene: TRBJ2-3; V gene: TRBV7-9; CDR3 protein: ASSLSLAESSTDTQY
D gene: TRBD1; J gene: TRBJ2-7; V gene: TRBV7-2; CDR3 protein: ASSLVHGTGRNEQY
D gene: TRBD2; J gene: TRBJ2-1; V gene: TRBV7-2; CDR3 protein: ASSPLAGVAYEQF
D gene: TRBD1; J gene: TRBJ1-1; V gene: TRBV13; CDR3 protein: ASTRTGAFGAF
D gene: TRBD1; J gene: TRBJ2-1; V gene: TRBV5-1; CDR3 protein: ASSLGTGVKYNEQF
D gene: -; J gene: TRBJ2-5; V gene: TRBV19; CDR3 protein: ASSMGGQRQETQY
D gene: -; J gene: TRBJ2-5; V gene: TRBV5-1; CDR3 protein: ASRSHGRVEETQY
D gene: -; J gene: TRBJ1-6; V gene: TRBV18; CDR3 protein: ASSGSTGFDRRNSPLH
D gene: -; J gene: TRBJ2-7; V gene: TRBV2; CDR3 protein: ASRPGGPSYEQY
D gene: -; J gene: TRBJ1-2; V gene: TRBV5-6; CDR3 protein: ASSLDPQGDYGYT
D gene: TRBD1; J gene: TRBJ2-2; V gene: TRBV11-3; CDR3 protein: ASSSTPELTGTGNTGELF
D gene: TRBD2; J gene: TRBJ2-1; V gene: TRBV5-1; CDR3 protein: ASSLALAGAGEQF
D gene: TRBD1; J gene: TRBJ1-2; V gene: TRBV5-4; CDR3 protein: ASSRPQGARGYT
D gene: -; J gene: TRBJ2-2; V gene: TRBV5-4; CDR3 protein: ASSFYGELF